This entry describes one T cell receptor (beta chain). Clones were sequenced by immunoSEQ multiplex PCR, and TCRdb holds only the in-frame ones, with some missing. Counted here are about 4,400 clones, 30% to 40% occurring once; the ten biggest clones make up about 20%. These data originate in a study of T cells in localized non-small cell lung cancer. Source: lung tumor tissue, taken before any cancer treatment. The source is a man aged 35-75 years with stage II squamous cell lung carcinoma.

The CDR3 nucleotides are TGTGCCAGCAGTGAAGCGGGTCAGCCCCTCAGTGAGCAGTTCTTC. The encoded protein is CASSEAGQPLSEQFF. This rearrangement joins TRBV2 to TRBJ2-1; no clear D. CDR1 and CDR2 from the germline V gene are SNHLY and FYNNEI. V lost 0 bases to trimming and J lost 9 bases, with 15 bases between them. The CDR3 runs 15 residues.